This is a list of T cell receptor beta chains from one sample in a study of T cells in Graves' hyperthyroidism and ophthalmopathy. Each CDR3 protein is one row after TCRdb ran MiXCR on the multiplex PCR reads. The profile covers approximately 620,000 distinct CDR3 sequences, with 15% to 20% appearing a single time and less than 3.5% taken by the ten largest. The sample was blood. The receptors come from a woman aged 40 to 50 with Graves' ophthalmopathy. Each CDR3 is given with its conserved first and last residue. Each record gives: V gene, CDR3 protein.

v_gene: TRBV28; CDR3aa: CASSFAGEAALYGYTF
v_gene: TRBV6-1; CDR3aa: CASSDPGYEQFF
v_gene: TRBV7-6; CDR3aa: CASSLTSGMYNEQFF
v_gene: TRBV6-1; CDR3aa: CASILQGAYNSPLHF
v_gene: TRBV20-1; CDR3aa: CSARDQAQGAWETQYF
v_gene: TRBV11-2; CDR3aa: CASSPGSGQETQYF
v_gene: TRBV2; CDR3aa: CASSVLTRGDTEAFF
v_gene: TRBV6-1; CDR3aa: CASRAGQGVTEAFF
v_gene: TRBV18; CDR3aa: CASSPLTSGGAEQYF
v_gene: TRBV7-2; CDR3aa: CASSLVHVSNQPQHF
v_gene: TRBV29-1; CDR3aa: CSARTGGADTQYF
v_gene: TRBV6-1; CDR3aa: CASRDRGDYGYTF
v_gene: TRBV9; CDR3aa: CASSFAGPHPSTDTQYF
v_gene: TRBV18; CDR3aa: CASSPLPGTLLDTQYF
v_gene: TRBV12-5; CDR3aa: CASVLATGAGNTEAFF
v_gene: TRBV12-3/TRBV12-4; CDR3aa: CASSSPRGGRNTGELFF
v_gene: TRBV28; CDR3aa: CASSSTDYGYTF
v_gene: TRBV5-5; CDR3aa: CASSLGIAGGSDTQYF
v_gene: TRBV10-3; CDR3aa: CAISETSGNVEQFF
v_gene: TRBV20-1; CDR3aa: CSAKMGGMFTEAFF
v_gene: TRBV28; CDR3aa: CASSQPLGGNTEAFF
v_gene: TRBV5-1; CDR3aa: CASSLGQGKNTIYF
v_gene: TRBV12-3/TRBV12-4; CDR3aa: CASSLEVGTKAFF
v_gene: TRBV24-1; CDR3aa: CATSDPLAGDGNEQFF
v_gene: TRBV12-3/TRBV12-4; CDR3aa: CASSLGLLGARSTEAFF
v_gene: TRBV11-2; CDR3aa: CASSSLYSGIPLYNEQFF
v_gene: TRBV6-2/TRBV6-3; CDR3aa: CASSGSLSGLAGFLYEQYF
v_gene: TRBV27; CDR3aa: CASDNPNRGLVDEQFF
v_gene: TRBV5-1; CDR3aa: CASTAGFHYGYTF
v_gene: TRBV20-1; CDR3aa: CSAKAFGGGSNQPQHF
v_gene: TRBV5-4; CDR3aa: CASSKDRVLADTQYF
v_gene: TRBV30; CDR3aa: CAWSVEGRSSTDTQYF
v_gene: TRBV5-1; CDR3aa: CASSPQVAGAGEQYF
v_gene: TRBV28; CDR3aa: CASSSGTSGDQETQYF
v_gene: TRBV30; CDR3aa: CAWSVRWSNNEQFF
v_gene: TRBV9; CDR3aa: CASSLSSGSGVADTQYF
v_gene: TRBV20-1; CDR3aa: CSARWRGDTGELFF
v_gene: TRBV2; CDR3aa: CASSVTSGIYSEQSF
v_gene: TRBV6-2/TRBV6-3; CDR3aa: CASSPRRANAGNAEAFF
v_gene: TRBV2; CDR3aa: CASSEALQAGRDTGELFF
v_gene: TRBV20-1; CDR3aa: CSAGGLTAEQYF
v_gene: TRBV30; CDR3aa: CACTRHNEQFF
v_gene: TRBV5-6; CDR3aa: CASSLGDNEQFF
v_gene: TRBV12-3/TRBV12-4; CDR3aa: CASSPGTGDKKLFF
v_gene: TRBV27; CDR3aa: CASSTRDRVSYEQYF
v_gene: TRBV6-2/TRBV6-3; CDR3aa: CASSYVGVYNEQFF
v_gene: TRBV19; CDR3aa: CASSIGLAGSGTQYF
v_gene: TRBV15; CDR3aa: CATSPDRLNSPLHF
v_gene: TRBV29-1; CDR3aa: CSVVGRSGRTDTQYF
v_gene: TRBV10-1; CDR3aa: CASNTYRPDTQYF
v_gene: TRBV11-2; CDR3aa: CASSRDGASPLHF
v_gene: TRBV29-1; CDR3aa: CSAMEDTGRDEQYF
v_gene: TRBV11-2; CDR3aa: CASSLDPSQPQHF
v_gene: TRBV18; CDR3aa: CASSPPAKETQYF
v_gene: TRBV20-1; CDR3aa: CSAPDRGDGKLFF
v_gene: TRBV12-5; CDR3aa: CASGLVGTERTYEQYF
v_gene: TRBV20-1; CDR3aa: CSAGTSADTQYF
v_gene: TRBV5-1; CDR3aa: CASSYEGRDEQFF
v_gene: TRBV24-1; CDR3aa: CATKGDTGELFF